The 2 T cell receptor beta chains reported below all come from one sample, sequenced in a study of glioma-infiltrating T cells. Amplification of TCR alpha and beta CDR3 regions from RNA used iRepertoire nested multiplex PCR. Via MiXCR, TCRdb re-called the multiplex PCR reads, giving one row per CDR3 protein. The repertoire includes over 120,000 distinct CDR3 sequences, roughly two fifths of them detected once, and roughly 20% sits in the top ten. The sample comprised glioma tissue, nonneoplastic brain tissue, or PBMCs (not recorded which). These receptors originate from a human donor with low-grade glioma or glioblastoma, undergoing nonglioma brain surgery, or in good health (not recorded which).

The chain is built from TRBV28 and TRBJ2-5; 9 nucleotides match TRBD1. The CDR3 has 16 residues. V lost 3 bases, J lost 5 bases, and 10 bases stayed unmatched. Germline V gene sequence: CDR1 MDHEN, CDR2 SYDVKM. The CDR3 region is CASSFGPGQGLETQYF. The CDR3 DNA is TGTGCCAGCAGTTTCGGTCCGGGACAGGGATTGGAGACCCAGTACTTC.

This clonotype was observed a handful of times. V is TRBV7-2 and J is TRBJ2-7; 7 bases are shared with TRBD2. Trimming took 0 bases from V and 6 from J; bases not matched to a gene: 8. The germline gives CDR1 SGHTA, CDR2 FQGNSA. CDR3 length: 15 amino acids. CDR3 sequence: CASSLAGGLGSEQYF. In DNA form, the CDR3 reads TGTGCCAGCAGCTTAGCGGGAGGGTTGGGCAGCGAGCAGTACTTC.